The 21 T cell receptor beta chains below all came from one sample that was sequenced in a study of cytomegalovirus exposure and HLA in healthy donors. Amplification used 60 Vbeta primers and 13 Jbeta primers. The method was immunoSEQ multiplex PCR; TCRdb's version includes in-frame clones alone and lacks a portion of them. The data show approximately 100,000 clones, with roughly 80% seen just once and 1.5% to 2% held by the top ten. The sample comprised PBMCs. All receptors derive from a woman between 40 and 55 years old in good health and CMV-seronegative.

This rearrangement joins TRBV4-3 to TRBJ1-1; 10 nucleotides match TRBD1. After removal of 2 bases from V and 5 bases from J, the junction contained 5 bases not matched to a gene. Per the germline V gene, CDR1 is LGHNA and CDR2 is YSLEER. The CDR3 is 15 residues long. The CDR3 loop reads CASSQRDRGGTEAFF. The CDR3 DNA reads as TGCGCCAGCAGCCAACGGGACAGGGGAGGGACTGAAGCTTTCTTT.

The rearrangement uses TRBV5-1 and TRBJ2-1; tentative D call: TRBD2 (6 bases). CDR1 and CDR2 (germline): SGHRS, YFSETQ. V was cut by 2 bases and J by 0 bases, with 12 bases left in between. The CDR3 loop spans 16 amino acids. The CDR3 coding sequence is TGCGCCAGCAGCTTTGCGGGGCGGAGCTCCTACAATGAGCAGTTCTTC. Protein: CASSFAGRSSYNEQFF.

V gene TRBV18 combines with J gene TRBJ2-1; D remains unclear. V gave up 0 bases and J gave up 7 bases, with 7 bases separating them. The CDR3 runs 13 residues. Germline CDR1 KGHSH, CDR2 LQKENI. The CDR3 protein is CASSPPSENEQFF. For the CDR3, the DNA is TGTGCCAGCTCACCACCGTCCGAGAATGAGCAGTTCTTC. The whole variable domain, remainder taken from reference TRBV18 and TRBJ2-1, is NAGVMQNPRHLVRRRGQEARLRCSPMKGHSHVYWYRQLPEEGLKFMVYLQKENIIDESGMPKERFSAEFPKEGPSILRIQQVVRGDSAAYFCASSPPSENEQFFGPGTRLTVL.

This clone was observed a few times. The chain couples TRBV7-2 to TRBJ2-1, with 7 bases aligning to TRBD1. This CDR3 has 14 residues. Germline CDR1 is SGHTA and CDR2 is FQGNSA. The V segment lost 4 bases and the J segment 5 bases; nucleotides outside the gene matches: 5. Written as DNA, the CDR3 is TGTGCCAGCAGCTCCCACAGGGGAAACAATGAGCAGTTCTTC. Translated, it gives CASSSHRGNNEQFF. Full variable domain (missing parts from reference TRBV7-2 and TRBJ2-1): GAGVSQSPSNKVTEKGKDVELRCDPISGHTALYWYRQSLGQGLEFLIYFQGNSAPDKSGLPSDRFSAERTGGSVSTLTIQRTQQEDSAVYLCASSSHRGNNEQFFGPGTRLTVL.

This chain links TRBV30 with TRBJ1-1; D is perhaps TRBD1 (5 bases). Germline V lookup: CDR1 GTSNPN, CDR2 SVGIG (reference sequence). Trimming removed 0 bases from V and 2 bases from J, with 10 bases in between. The CDR3 is 14 residues long. The CDR3 DNA is TGTGCCTGGAGTGTGTCCAGGGTTAACACTGAAGCTTTCTTT. This sequence encodes CAWSVSRVNTEAFF.

The chain carries TRBV9 and TRBJ2-3; 8 bases align to TRBD2. CDR3 size: 16 residues. After removal of 0 bases from V and 2 bases from J, the junction contained 5 bases not matched to a gene. The germline V gene encodes CDR1 SGDLS and CDR2 YYNGEE. The CDR3 loop is CASSVAGGRTTDTQYF. In nucleotides, the CDR3 is TGTGCCAGCAGCGTAGCTGGCGGGAGGACCACAGATACGCAGTATTTT.

The V call is TRBV28, the J call TRBJ2-7, with 9 bases identical to TRBD1. CDR3 length equals 13 residues. The germline V gene encodes CDR1 MDHEN and CDR2 SYDVKM. V lost 6 bases to trimming and J lost 6 bases; unmatched junction nucleotides: 6. CDR3 sequence: CASRTGGWVEQYF. The CDR3 bases are TGTGCCAGCAGAACAGGGGGCTGGGTCGAGCAGTACTTC. The full variable domain, its missing parts supplied by reference TRBV28 and TRBJ2-7, is DVKVTQSSRYLVKRTGEKVFLECVQDMDHENMFWYRQDPGLGLRLIYFSYDVKMKEKGDIPEGYSVSREKKERFSLILESASTNQTSMYLCASRTGGWVEQYFGPGTRLTVT.

As DNA, the CDR3 is TGTGCCAGCAGCCCGGGACTAGCAGTGTACCAAGAGACCCAGTACTTC. Its protein product is CASSPGLAVYQETQYF. The V call is TRBV11-1, the J call TRBJ2-5, with TRBD2 identical over 9 bases. Germline assignment: CDR1 SGHAT and CDR2 FQDESV (reference sequence). V dropped 5 bases and J dropped 0; count of bases not matched to a gene: 7. The CDR3 extends over 16 amino acids.

The chain couples TRBV21-1 to TRBJ1-1; TRBD1 is the table's D call and was not checked against the DNA. TRBV21-1 is recorded as a pseudogene. The CDR3 is made up of 12 amino acids. In nucleotides, the CDR3 is TGTGCCAGCGGGCCCACCTCACAGTATGCTTTCTTT. Translated, it gives CASGPTSQYAFF.

The V and J genes are TRBV4-2 and TRBJ2-1; 8 nucleotides align to TRBD2. V was pared by 1 base and J by 3 bases, with 11 bases of the junction left unmatched. CDR1 is LGHNA, CDR2 YNFKEQ, per germline. The CDR3 runs 18 residues. The CDR3 bases are TGTGCCAGCAGCCAAGCGAGTCAAGCGGGAGTGGGCTACAATGAGCAGTTCTTC. Translation gives CASSQASQAGVGYNEQFF.

The V and J genes are TRBV27 and TRBJ2-1, with 7 bases that match TRBD2. Germline CDR1 and CDR2: MNHEY and SMNVEV (reference sequence). The CDR3 runs to 14 residues. V lost 5 bases and J lost 3; bases outside the gene matches: 4. The CDR3 reads CASSPSGYYNEQFF. In nucleotides, the CDR3 is TGTGCCAGCAGTCCTAGCGGTTACTACAATGAGCAGTTCTTC.

This clone is a singleton in its sample. The V call is TRBV30, the J call TRBJ1-2; D gene uncertain. Germline assignment: CDR1 GTSNPN and CDR2 SVGIG (reference sequence). There are 14 residues in the CDR3. Trimming shortened V by 2 bases and J by 14 bases, and 24 bases separated the two germline ends. The DNA for the CDR3 is TGTGCCTGGAGTCTCGCCCGAAGATCCCTCACGGGGACCTTC. It encodes CAWSLARRSLTGTF.

The rearrangement joins TRBV29-1 to TRBJ2-1, with D tentatively TRBD2 (6 bases). This CDR3 contains 14 residues. CDR1 is SQVTM and CDR2 is ANQGSEA in the germline V gene. The ends were cut back, 6 bases at V and 2 bases at J, with 14 bases in the middle. The DNA of the CDR3 is TGCAGCGTACATACGCTAGCGACCTACAATGAGCAGTTCTTC. It yields the protein CSVHTLATYNEQFF.

The chain is built from TRBV28 and TRBJ2-3; 13 bases align to TRBD2. Germline loops: CDR1 MDHEN, CDR2 SYDVKM. Germline trimming cut 5 bases from V and 4 bases from J; bases unmatched to any gene: 3. The CDR3 contains 15 residues. The CDR3 protein is CASSPGTSGADTQYF. CDR3 nucleotides: TGTGCCAGCAGTCCCGGGACTAGCGGGGCAGATACGCAGTATTTT.

The rearrangement joins TRBV25-1 to TRBJ2-5; a weak D match, TRBD1 (6 bases). Trimming removed 3 bases at V and 4 bases at J, with 6 bases between. The CDR3 sequence is 12 residues long. Germline CDR1 and CDR2: MGHDK and SYGVNS. DNA for the CDR3: TGTGCCAGCAGTGACAGGGGAGAGACCCAGTACTTC. It codes for CASSDRGETQYF.

The V and J genes are TRBV7-2 and TRBJ1-1, with 7 bases identical to TRBD1. The CDR3 runs 15 residues. Losses at the gene ends were 3 bases for V and 1 base for J; bases not matched to a gene: 5. Germline-derived CDR1 and CDR2 are SGHTA and FQGNSA. CDR3 DNA sequence: TGTGCCAGCAGCTTTAAACAGGGGCAGAACACTGAAGCTTTCTTT. Its translation is CASSFKQGQNTEAFF.

This clone was counted a few times. The chain employs TRBV29-1 and TRBJ1-5; 11 bases are a match to TRBD1. V dropped 6 bases and J dropped 7; count of bases not matched to a gene: 11. The CDR3 is 15 residues long. Germline CDR1 SQVTM, CDR2 ANQGSEA. The CDR3 bases are TGCAGCGTGGCCGGGACAGGGGGGAGAGCGCAGCCCCAGCATTTT. Protein product: CSVAGTGGRAQPQHF.

The J gene is TRBJ2-5, the V gene TRBV9; D gene ambiguous. With the DNA end fitting TRBJ2-7 better, the J assignment may be wrong. This CDR3 contains 14 residues. The germline gives CDR1 SGDLS, CDR2 YYNGEE. CDR3 sequence: CASSEFRSSYEQYF. The CDR3, as DNA: TGTGCCAGCAGCGAATTTAGAAGCTCCTACGAGCAGTACTTC.

The rearrangement joins TRBV30 to TRBJ2-3, with TRBD1 as a possible D gene (5 bases). CDR1 and CDR2 (germline): GTSNPN, SVGIG (reference sequence). V lost 0 bases and J lost 0, with 10 bases in between. This CDR3 comprises 15 residues. The CDR3 sequence: CAWSVGGASTDTQYF. The CDR3 DNA reads TGTGCCTGGAGTGTTGGTGGGGCTAGCACAGATACGCAGTATTTT. Drawing the rest from reference TRBV30 and TRBJ2-3, the complete variable domain is SQTIHQWPATLVQPVGSPLSLECTVEGTSNPNLYWYRQAAGRGLQLLFYSVGIGQISSEVPQNLSASRPQDRQFILSSKKLLLSDSGFYLCAWSVGGASTDTQYFGPGTRLTVL.

This clone was observed a single time. J is TRBJ2-5 and V is TRBV7-2; 8 positions agree with TRBD2. The junction had 5 bases not matched to a gene; V was cut back by 4 bases and J by 1 base. The CDR3 length is 15 residues. The germline V gene encodes CDR1 SGHTA and CDR2 FQGNSA. CDR3 sequence: CASSSGGGPQETQYF. DNA for the CDR3: TGTGCCAGCAGCTCCGGGGGGGGGCCCCAAGAGACCCAGTACTTC.

This clone was counted a few times. The CDR3 is CASTLEVRESEQYF. CDR3 nucleotides: TGTGCCAGCACCCTCGAGGTGAGGGAGAGCGAGCAGTACTTC. This sequence joins TRBV5-5 and TRBJ2-7, with D perhaps matching TRBD2 (5 bases). Trimming removed 6 bases from V and 6 bases from J, with 19 bases in between. CDR3 length: 14 amino acids. Per the germline V gene, CDR1 is SGHKS and CDR2 is YYEKEE (reference sequence).